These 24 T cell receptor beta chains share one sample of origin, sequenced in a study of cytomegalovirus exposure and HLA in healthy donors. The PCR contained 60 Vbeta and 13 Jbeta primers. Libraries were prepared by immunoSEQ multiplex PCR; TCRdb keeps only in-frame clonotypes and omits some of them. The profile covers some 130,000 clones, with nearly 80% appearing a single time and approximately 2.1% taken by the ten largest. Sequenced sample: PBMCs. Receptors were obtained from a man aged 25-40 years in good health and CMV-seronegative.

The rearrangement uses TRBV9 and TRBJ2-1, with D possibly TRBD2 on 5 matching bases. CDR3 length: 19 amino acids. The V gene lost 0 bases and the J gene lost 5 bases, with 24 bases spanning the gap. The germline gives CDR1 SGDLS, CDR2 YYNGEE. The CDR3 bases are TGTGCCAGCAGCGTAGCCTCCAGCGGCGGCCAATCCACCGACAATGAGCAGTTCTTC. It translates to CASSVASSGGQSTDNEQFF.

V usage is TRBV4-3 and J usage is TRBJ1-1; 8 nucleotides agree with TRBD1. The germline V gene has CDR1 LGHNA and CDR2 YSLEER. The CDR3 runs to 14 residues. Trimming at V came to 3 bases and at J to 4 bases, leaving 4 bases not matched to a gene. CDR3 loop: CASSHEQGGTEAFF. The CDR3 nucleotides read TGCGCCAGCAGCCACGAACAGGGGGGCACTGAAGCTTTCTTT.

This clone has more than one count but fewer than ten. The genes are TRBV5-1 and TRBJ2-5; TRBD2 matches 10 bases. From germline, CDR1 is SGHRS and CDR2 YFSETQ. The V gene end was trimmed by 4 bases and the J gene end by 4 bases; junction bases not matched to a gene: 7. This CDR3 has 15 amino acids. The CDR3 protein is CASSPSGSDGETQYF. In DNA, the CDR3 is TGCGCCAGCAGCCCTAGCGGGAGTGACGGAGAGACCCAGTACTTC. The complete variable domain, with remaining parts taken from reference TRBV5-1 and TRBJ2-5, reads KAGVTQTPRYLIKTRGQQVTLSCSPISGHRSVSWYQQTPGQGLQFLFEYFSETQRNKGNFPGRFSGRQFSNSRSEMNVSTLELGDSALYLCASSPSGSDGETQYFGPGTRLLVL.

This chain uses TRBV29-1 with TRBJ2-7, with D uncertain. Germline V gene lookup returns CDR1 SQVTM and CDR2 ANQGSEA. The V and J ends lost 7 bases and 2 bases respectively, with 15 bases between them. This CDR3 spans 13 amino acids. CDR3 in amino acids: CSAVRSTTYEQYF. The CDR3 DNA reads TGCAGCGCCGTGAGGTCCACGACCTACGAGCAGTACTTC.

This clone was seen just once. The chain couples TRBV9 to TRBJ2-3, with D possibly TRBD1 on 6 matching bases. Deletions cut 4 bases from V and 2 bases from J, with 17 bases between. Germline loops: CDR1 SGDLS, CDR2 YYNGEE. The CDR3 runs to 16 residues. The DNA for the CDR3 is TGTGCCAGCAGCCCCCGGGACATTTTGGACACAGATACGCAGTATTTT. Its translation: CASSPRDILDTDTQYF.

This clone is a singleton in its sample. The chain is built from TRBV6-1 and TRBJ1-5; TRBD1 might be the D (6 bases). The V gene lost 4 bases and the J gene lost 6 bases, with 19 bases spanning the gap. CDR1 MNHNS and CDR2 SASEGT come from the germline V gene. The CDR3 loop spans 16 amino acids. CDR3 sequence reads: CASSVQGGAGGQPQHF. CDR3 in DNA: TGTGCCAGCAGTGTACAGGGAGGGGCCGGGGGTCAGCCCCAGCATTTT.

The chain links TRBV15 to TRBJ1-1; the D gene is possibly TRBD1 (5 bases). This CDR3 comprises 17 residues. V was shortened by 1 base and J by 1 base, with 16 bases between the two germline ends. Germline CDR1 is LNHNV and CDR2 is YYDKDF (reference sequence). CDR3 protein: CATSRVWGGKENTEAFF. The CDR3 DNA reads TGTGCCACCAGCAGAGTTTGGGGGGGAAAGGAGAACACTGAAGCTTTCTTT.

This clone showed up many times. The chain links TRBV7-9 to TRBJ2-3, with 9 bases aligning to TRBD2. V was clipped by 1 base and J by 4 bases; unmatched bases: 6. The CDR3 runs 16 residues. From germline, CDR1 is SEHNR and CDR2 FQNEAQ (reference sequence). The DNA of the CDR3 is TGTGCCAGCAGCTTAGGAATGGCGGGAGGGCCAGATACGCAGTATTTT. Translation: CASSLGMAGGPDTQYF.

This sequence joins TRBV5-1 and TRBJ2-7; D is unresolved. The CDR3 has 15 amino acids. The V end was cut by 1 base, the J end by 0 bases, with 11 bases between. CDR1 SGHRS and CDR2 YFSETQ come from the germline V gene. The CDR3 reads CASSLSAPGSYEQYF. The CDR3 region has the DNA TGCGCCAGCAGCTTGTCGGCCCCGGGCTCCTACGAGCAGTACTTC.

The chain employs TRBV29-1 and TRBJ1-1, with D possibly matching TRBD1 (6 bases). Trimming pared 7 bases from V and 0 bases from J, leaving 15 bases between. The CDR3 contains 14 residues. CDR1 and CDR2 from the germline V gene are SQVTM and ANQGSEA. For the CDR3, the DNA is TGCAGCGCCGCGGTGGACAGTATGAACACTGAAGCTTTCTTT. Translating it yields CSAAVDSMNTEAFF.

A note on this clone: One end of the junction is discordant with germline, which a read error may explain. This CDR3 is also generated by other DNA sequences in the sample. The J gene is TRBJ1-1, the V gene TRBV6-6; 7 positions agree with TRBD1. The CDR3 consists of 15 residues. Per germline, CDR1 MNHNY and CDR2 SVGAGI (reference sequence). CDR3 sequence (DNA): TGTGCCAGCAGTTTTAGACAGGGTATGGACACTGAAGCCTTCTTT. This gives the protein CASSFRQGMDTEAFF.

DNA for the CDR3: TGTGCCAGCAGCTCGGGACTACGAAATCAGCCCCAGCATTTT. This codes for CASSSGLRNQPQHF. This chain joins TRBV9 and TRBJ1-5, with a tentative D call TRBD1 (5 bases). The CDR3 is 14 residues long. CDR1 SGDLS and CDR2 YYNGEE come from the germline V gene. Trimming stripped 4 bases from V and 4 bases from J, with 12 bases between.

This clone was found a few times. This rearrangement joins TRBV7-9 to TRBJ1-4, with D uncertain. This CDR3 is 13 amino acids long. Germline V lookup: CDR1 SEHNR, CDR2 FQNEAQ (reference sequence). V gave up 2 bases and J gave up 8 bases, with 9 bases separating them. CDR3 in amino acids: CASSLPGGEKLFF. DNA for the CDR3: TGTGCCAGCAGCTTACCTGGAGGGGAAAAACTGTTTTTT.

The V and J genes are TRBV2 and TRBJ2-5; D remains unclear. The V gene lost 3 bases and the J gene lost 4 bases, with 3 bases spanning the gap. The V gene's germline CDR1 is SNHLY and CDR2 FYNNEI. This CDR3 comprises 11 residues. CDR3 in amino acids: CASSDLETQYF. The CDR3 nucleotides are TGTGCCAGCAGTGACCTAGAGACCCAGTACTTC.

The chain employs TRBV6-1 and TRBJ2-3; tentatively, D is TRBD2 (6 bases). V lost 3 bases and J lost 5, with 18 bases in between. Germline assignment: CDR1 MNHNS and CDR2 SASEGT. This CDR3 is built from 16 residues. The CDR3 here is CASSDGGGVGIDTQYF. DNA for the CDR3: TGTGCCAGCAGTGACGGAGGCGGGGTAGGGATAGATACGCAGTATTTT.

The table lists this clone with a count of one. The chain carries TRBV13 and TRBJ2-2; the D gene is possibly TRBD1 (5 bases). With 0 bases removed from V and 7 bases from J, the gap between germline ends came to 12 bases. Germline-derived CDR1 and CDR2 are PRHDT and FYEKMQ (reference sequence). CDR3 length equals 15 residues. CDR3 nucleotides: TGTGCCAGCAGCTTAGGAGGCAGGGTGGTCGGGGAGCTGTTTTTT. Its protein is CASSLGGRVVGELFF.

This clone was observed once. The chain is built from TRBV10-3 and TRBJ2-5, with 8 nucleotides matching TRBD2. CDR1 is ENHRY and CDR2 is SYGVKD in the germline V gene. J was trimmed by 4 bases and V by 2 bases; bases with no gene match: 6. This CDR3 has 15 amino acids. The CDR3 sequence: CAISETGGRGETQYF. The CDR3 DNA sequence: TGTGCCATCAGTGAGACGGGAGGGAGGGGAGAGACCCAGTACTTC.

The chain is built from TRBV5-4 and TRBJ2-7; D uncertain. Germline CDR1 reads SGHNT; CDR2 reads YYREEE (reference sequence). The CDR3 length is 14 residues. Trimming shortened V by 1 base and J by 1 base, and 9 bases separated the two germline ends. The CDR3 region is CASSLMQISYEQYF. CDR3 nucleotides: TGTGCCAGCAGCTTGATGCAGATATCCTACGAGCAGTACTTC. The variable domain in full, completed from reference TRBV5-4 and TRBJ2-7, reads ETGVTQSPTHLIKTRGQQVTLRCSSQSGHNTVSWYQQALGQGPQFIFQYYREEENGRGNFPPRFSGLQFPNYSSELNVNALELDDSALYLCASSLMQISYEQYFGPGTRLTVT.

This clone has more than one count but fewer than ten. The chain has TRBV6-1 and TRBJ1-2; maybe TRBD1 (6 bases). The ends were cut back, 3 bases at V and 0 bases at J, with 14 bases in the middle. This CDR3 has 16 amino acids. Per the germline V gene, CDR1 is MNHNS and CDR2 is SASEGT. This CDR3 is CASSELDRPTNYGYTF. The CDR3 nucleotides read TGTGCCAGCAGTGAGTTAGACAGGCCTACTAACTATGGCTACACCTTC.

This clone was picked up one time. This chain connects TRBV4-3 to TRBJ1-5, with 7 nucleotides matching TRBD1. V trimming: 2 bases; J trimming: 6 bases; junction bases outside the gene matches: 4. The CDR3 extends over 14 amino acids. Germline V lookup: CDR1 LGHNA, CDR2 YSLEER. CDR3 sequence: CASSQRGGAQPQHF. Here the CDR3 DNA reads TGCGCCAGCAGCCAACGAGGGGGCGCTCAGCCCCAGCATTTT.

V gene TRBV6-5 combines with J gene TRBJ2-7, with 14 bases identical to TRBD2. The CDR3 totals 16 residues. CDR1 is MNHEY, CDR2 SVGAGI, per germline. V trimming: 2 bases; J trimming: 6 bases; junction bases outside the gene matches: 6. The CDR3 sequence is CASSYNPGLAGGEQYF. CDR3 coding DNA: TGTGCCAGCAGTTACAATCCCGGACTAGCGGGAGGCGAGCAGTACTTC.

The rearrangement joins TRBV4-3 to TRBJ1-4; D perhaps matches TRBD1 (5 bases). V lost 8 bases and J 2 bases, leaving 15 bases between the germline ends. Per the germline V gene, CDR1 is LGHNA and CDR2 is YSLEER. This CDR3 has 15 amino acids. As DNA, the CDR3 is TGCGCCAGCTCCTCGCGGGGGGTCACTAATGAAAAACTGTTTTTT. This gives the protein CASSSRGVTNEKLFF.

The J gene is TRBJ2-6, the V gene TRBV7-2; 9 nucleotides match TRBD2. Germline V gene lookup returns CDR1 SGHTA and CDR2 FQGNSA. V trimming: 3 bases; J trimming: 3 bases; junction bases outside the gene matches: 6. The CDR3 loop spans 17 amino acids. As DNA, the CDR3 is TGTGCCAGCAGCTTGGTGAGCGGGAGGCTTGGGGCCAACGTCCTGACTTTC. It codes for CASSLVSGRLGANVLTF.

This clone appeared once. The CDR3 DNA reads TGTGCCAGCAGTCAAACTAGCAGCTCCTACGAGCAGTACTTC. Translated, it gives CASSQTSSSYEQYF. This rearrangement joins TRBV27 to TRBJ2-7; tentatively, D is TRBD2 (6 bases). V lost 5 bases to trimming and J lost 0 bases, with 11 bases between them. The CDR3 loop spans 14 amino acids. Germline values: CDR1 MNHEY, CDR2 SMNVEV (reference sequence).